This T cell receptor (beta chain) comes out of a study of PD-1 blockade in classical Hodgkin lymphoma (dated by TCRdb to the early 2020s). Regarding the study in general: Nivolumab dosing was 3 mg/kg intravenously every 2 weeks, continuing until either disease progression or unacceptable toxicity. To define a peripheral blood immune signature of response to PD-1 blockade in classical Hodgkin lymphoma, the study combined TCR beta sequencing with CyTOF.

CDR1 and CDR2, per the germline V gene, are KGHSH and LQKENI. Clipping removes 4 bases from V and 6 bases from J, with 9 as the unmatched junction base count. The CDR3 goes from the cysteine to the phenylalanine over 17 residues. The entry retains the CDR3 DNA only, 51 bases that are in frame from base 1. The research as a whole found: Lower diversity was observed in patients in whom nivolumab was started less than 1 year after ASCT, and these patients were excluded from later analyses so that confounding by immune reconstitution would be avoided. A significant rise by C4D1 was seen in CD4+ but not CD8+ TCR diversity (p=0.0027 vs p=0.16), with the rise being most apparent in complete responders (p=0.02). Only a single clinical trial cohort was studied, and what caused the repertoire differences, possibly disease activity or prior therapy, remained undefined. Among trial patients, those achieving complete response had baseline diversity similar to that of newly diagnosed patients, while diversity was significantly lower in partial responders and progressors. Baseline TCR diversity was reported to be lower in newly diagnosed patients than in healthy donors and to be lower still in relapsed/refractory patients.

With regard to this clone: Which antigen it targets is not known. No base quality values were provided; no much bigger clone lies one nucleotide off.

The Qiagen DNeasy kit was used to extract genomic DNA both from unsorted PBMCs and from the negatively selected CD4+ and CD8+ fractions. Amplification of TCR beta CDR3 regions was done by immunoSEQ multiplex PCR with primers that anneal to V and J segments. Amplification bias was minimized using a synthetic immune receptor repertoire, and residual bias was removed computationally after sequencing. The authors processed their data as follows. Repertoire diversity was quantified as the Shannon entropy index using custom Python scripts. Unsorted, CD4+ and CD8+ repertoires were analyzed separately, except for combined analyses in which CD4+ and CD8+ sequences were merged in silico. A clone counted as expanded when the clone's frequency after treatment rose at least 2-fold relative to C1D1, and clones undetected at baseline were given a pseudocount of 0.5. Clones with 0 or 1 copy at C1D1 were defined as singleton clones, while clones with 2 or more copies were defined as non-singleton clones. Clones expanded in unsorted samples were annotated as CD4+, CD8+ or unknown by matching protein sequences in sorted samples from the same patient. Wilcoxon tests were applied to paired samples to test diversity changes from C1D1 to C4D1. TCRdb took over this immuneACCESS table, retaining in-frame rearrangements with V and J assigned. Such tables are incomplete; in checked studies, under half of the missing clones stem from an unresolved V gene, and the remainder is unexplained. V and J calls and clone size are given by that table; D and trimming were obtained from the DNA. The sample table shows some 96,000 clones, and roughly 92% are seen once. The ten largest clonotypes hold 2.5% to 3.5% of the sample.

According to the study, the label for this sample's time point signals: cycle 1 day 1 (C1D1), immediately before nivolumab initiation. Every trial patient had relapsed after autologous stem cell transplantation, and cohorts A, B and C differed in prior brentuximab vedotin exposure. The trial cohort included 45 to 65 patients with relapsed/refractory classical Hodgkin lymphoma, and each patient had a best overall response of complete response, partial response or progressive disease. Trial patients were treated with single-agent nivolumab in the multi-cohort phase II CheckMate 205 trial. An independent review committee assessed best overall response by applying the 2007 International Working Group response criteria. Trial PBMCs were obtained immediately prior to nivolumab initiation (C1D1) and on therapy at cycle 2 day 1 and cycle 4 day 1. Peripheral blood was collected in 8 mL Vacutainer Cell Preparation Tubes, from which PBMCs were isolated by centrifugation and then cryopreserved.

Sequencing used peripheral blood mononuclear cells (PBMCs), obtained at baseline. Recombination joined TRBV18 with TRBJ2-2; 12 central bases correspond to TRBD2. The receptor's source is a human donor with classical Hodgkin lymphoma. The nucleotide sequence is TGTGCCAGCTCACTACTGACTAGCGGGAGTACCGCCGGGGAGCTGTTTTTT. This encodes CASSLLTSGSTAGELFF.